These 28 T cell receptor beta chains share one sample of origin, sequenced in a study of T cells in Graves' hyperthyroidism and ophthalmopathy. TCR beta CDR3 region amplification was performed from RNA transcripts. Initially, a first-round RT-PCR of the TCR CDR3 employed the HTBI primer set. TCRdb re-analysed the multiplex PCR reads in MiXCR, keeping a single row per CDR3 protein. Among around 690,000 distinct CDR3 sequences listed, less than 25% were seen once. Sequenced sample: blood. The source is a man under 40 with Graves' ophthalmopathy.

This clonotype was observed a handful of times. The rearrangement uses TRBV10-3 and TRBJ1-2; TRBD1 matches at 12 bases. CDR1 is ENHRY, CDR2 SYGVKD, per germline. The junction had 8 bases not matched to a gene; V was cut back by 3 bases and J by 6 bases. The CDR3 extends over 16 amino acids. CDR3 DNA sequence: TGTGCCATCAGTGAAAGGTCCGGGACAGGGGGCAATGGCTACACCTTC. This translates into CAISERSGTGGNGYTF.

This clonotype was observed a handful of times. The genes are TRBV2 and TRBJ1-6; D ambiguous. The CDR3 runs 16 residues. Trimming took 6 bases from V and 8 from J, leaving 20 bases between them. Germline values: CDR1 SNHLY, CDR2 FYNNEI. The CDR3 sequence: CASREKAAGWDSPLHF. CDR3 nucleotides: TGTGCCAGCAGAGAGAAGGCGGCGGGATGGGATTCACCCCTCCACTTT.

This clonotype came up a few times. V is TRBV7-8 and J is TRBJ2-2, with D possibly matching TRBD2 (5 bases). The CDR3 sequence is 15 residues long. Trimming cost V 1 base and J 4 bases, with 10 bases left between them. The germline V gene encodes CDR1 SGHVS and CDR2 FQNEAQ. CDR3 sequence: CASSLERTSTGELFF. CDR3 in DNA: TGTGCCAGCAGCTTAGAGCGGACCTCCACCGGGGAGCTGTTTTTT. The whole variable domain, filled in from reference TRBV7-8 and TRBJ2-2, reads GAGVSQSPRYKVAKRGQDVALRCDPISGHVSLFWYQQALGQGPEFLTYFQNEAQLDKSGLPSDRFFAERPEGSVSTLKIQRTQQEDSAVYLCASSLERTSTGELFFGEGSRLTVL.

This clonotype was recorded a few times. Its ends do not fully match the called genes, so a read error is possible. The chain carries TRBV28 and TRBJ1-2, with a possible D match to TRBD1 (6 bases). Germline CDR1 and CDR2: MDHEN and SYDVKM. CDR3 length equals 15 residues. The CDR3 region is CAGSLGFWQGSGYTF. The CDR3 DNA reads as TGTGCCGGCAGTTTGGGGTTCTGGCAGGGGAGCGGCTACACCTTC.

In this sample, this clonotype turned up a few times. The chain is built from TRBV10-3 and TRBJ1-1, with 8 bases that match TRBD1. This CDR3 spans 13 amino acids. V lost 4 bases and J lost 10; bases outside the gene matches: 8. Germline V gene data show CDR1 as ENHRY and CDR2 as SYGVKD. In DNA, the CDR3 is TGTGCCATCAGTGGTTCAGGGGGCGCGGGAGCTTTCTTT. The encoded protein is CAISGSGGAGAFF.

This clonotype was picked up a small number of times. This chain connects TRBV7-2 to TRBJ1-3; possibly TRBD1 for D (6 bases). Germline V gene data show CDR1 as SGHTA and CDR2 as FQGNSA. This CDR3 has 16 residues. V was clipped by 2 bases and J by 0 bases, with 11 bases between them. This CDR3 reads CASSLLGAGSGNTIYF. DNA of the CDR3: TGTGCCAGCAGCTTATTGGGGGCCGGCTCTGGAAACACCATATATTTT.

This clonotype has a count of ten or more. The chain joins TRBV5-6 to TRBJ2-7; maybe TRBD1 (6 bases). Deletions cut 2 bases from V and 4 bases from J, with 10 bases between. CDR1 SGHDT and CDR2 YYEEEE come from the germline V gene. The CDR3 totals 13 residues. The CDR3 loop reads CASSFDRPYEQYF. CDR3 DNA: TGTGCCAGCAGCTTCGACAGGCCATACGAGCAGTACTTC.

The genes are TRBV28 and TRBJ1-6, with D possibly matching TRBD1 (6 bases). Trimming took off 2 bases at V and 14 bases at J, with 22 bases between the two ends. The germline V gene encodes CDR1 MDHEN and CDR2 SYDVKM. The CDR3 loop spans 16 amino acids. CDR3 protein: CASSLDGPGEGRSLHF. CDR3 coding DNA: TGTGCCAGCAGTTTAGATGGGCCAGGGGAGGGACGATCCCTCCACTTT.

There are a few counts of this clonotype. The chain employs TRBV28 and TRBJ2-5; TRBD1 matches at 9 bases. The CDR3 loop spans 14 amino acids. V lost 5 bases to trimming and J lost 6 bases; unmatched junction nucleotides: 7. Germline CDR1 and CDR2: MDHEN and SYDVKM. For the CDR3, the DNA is TGTGCCAGCAGTCCGGGACAGGGTAGAAAGACCCAGTACTTC. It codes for CASSPGQGRKTQYF. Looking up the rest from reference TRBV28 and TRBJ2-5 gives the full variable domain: DVKVTQSSRYLVKRTGEKVFLECVQDMDHENMFWYRQDPGLGLRLIYFSYDVKMKEKGDIPEGYSVSREKKERFSLILESASTNQTSMYLCASSPGQGRKTQYFGPGTRLLVL.

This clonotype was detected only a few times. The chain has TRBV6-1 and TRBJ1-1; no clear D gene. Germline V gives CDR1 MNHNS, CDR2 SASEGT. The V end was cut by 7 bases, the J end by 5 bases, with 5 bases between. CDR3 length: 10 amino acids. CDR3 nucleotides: TGTGCCAGCACGGGGACTGAAGCTTTCTTT. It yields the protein CASTGTEAFF.

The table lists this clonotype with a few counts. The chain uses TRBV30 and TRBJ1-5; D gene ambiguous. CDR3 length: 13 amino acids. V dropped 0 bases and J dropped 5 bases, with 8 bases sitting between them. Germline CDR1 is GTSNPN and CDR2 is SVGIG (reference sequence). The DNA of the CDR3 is TGTGCCTGGAGTGTATTGGAATATCAGCCCCAGCATTTT. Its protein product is CAWSVLEYQPQHF.

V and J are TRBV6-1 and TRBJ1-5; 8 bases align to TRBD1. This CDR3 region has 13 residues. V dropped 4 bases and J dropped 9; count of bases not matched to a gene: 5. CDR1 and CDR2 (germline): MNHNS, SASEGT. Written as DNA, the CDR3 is TGTGCCAGCAGTGGGACAGGGATGGTGCCCCAGCATTTT. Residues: CASSGTGMVPQHF.

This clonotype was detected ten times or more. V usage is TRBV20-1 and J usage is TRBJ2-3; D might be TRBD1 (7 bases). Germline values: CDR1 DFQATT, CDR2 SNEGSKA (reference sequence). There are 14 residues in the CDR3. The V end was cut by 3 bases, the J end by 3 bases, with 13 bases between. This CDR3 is CSARMTGRTDTQYF. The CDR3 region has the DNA TGCAGTGCTAGGATGACAGGGAGGACAGATACGCAGTATTTT.

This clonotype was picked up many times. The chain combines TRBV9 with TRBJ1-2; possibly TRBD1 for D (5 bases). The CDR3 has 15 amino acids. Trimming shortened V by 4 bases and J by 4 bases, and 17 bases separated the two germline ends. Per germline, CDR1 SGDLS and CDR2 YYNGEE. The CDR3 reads CASSMGLRDSYGYTF. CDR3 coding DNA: TGTGCCAGCAGCATGGGACTTCGTGACTCCTATGGCTACACCTTC.

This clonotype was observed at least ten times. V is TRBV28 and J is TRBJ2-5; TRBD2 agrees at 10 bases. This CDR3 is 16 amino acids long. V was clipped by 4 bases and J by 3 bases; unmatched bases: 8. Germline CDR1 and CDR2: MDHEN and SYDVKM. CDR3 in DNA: TGTGCCAGCAGTTACGGGACTAGCGAATTAAAAGAGACCCAGTACTTC. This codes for CASSYGTSELKETQYF.

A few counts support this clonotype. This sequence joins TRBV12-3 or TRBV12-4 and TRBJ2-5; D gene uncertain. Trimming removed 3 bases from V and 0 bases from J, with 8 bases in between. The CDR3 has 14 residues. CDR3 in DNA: TGTGCCAGCAGTTTTGCGACCGACCAAGAGACCCAGTACTTC. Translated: CASSFATDQETQYF.

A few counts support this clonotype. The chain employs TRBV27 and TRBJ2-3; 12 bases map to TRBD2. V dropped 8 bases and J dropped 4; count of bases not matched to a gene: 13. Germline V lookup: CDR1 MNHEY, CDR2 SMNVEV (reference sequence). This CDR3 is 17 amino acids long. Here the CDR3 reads CASGQGETSGSPDTQYF. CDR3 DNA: TGTGCCAGCGGACAGGGGGAGACTAGCGGGAGTCCAGATACGCAGTATTTT.

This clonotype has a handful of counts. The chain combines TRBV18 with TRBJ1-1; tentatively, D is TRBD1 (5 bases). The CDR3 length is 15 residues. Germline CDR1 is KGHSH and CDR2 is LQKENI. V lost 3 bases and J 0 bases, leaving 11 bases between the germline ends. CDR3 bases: TGTGCCAGCTCACCCGGATCGGGGGTGAACACTGAAGCTTTCTTT. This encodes CASSPGSGVNTEAFF.

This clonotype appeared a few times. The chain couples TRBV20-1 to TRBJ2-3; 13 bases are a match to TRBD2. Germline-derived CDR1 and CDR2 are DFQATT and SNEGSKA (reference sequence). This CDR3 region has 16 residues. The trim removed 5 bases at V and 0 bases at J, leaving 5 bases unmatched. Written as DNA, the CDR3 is TGCAGTGCTTTGACTAGCGGGAGGACTAGCACAGATACGCAGTATTTT. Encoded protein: CSALTSGRTSTDTQYF.

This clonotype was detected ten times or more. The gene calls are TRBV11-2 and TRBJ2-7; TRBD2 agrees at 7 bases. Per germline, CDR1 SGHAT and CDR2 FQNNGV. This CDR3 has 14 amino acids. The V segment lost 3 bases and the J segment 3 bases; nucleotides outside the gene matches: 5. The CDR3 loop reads CASSLAGELYEQYF. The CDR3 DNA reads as TGTGCCAGCAGCTTGGCGGGAGAACTCTACGAGCAGTACTTC. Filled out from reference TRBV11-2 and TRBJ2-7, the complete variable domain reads EAGVAQSPRYKIIEKRQSVAFWCNPISGHATLYWYQQILGQGPKLLIQFQNNGVVDDSQLPKDRFSAERLKGVDSTLKIQPAKLEDSAVYLCASSLAGELYEQYFGPGTRLTVT.

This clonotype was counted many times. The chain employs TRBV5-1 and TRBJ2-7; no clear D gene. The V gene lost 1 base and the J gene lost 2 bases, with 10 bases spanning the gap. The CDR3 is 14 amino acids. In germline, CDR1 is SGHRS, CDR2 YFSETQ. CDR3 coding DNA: TGCGCCAGCAGCTTGTTGGACGGAGCCTACGAGCAGTACTTC. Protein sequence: CASSLLDGAYEQYF.

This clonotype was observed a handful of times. The CDR3 coding sequence is TGTGCCAGCAGCTTCTGGGCCTCGGGGGACATTCAGTACTTC. It translates to CASSFWASGDIQYF. The chain joins TRBV7-9 to TRBJ2-4; TRBD2 is a possible D gene (6 bases). V lost 3 bases, J lost 8 bases, and 14 bases lay in between. The CDR3 is made up of 14 amino acids. Per the germline V gene, CDR1 is SEHNR and CDR2 is FQNEAQ (reference sequence).

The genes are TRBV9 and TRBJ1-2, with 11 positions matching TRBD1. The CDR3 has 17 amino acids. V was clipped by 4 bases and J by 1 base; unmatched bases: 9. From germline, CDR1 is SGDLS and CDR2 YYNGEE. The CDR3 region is CASSQVGQGGNNYGYTF. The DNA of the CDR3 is TGTGCCAGCAGCCAGGTGGGACAGGGGGGGAATAACTATGGCTACACCTTC.

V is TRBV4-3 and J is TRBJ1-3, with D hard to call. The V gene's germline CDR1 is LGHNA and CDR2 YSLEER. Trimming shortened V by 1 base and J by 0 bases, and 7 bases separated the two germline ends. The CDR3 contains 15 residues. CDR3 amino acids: CASSQATDSGNTIYF. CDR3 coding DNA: TGCGCCAGCAGCCAAGCAACAGACTCTGGAAACACCATATATTTT.

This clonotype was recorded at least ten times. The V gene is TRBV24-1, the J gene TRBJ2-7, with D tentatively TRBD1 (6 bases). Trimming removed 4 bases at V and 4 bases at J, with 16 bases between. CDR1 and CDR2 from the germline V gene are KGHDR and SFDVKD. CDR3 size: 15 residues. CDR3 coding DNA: TGTGCCACCAGTGAAGGGCCGGACAGCGATTACGAGCAGTACTTC. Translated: CATSEGPDSDYEQYF.

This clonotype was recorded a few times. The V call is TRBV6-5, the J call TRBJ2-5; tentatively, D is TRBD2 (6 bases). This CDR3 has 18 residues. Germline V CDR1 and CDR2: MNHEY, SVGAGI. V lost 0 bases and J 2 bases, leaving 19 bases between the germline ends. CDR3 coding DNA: TGTGCCAGCAGTTACTCCGATCCAACTAGCCCCCTTCAAGAGACCCAGTACTTC. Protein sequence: CASSYSDPTSPLQETQYF.

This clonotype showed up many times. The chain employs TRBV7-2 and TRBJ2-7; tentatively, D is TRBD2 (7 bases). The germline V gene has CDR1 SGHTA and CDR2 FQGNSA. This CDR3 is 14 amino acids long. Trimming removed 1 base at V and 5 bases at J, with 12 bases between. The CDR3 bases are TGTGCCAGCAGCTTAGTGGGGGGGGCCAACGAGCAGTACTTC. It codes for CASSLVGGANEQYF.

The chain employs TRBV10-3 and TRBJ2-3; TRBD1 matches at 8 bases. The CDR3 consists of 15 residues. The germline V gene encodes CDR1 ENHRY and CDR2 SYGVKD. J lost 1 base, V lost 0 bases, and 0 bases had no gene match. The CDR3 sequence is CAISESDRGTDTQYF. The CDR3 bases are TGTGCCATCAGTGAGTCGGACAGGGGCACAGATACGCAGTATTTT.